A selection of T cell receptor beta chains follows, all from one sample in a study of cytomegalovirus exposure and HLA in healthy donors. This table comes from immunoSEQ multiplex PCR, and its TCRdb copy is limited to in-frame clones, with some not included. Among about 170,000 clones listed, roughly 85% were seen once. The sequenced sample was PBMCs. These TCRs come from a male donor in good health and CMV-seronegative. The CDR3 runs from the conserved cysteine through the conserved F or W. The D gene is left open where the match is weak. Expanded clones get a size class; other rows say once, few or many, or leave the size out.

j_call v_call clone_size d_call cdr3_nt cdr3_aa
TRBJ2-2 TRBV13 . . TGTGCCAGCAGCTTACATCCAATAACGGCAGGCAGGACCGGGGAGCTGTTTTTT CASSLHPITAGRTGELFF
TRBJ2-1 TRBV28 . TRBD2 TGTGCCAGCAGTGTAACGGCCGGGACTACACGCTCCTACAATGAGCAGTTCTTC CASSVTAGTTRSYNEQFF
TRBJ1-5 TRBV5-1 once TRBD1 TGCGCCAGCAGCTTGGATCCCAGGGGGACCGAGCCCCAGCATTTT CASSLDPRGTEPQHF
TRBJ1-1 TRBV10-3 . . TGTGCCATCAGTGAGATAAACAGGTTATTGAACACTGAAGCTTTCTTT CAISEINRLLNTEAFF
TRBJ1-2 TRBV2 . . TGTGCCAGCAGTGAAGTGAGGCGGGGGGACTATGGCTACACCTTC CASSEVRRGDYGYTF
TRBJ2-5 TRBV9 . TRBD2 TGTGCCAGCAGCGTGGGACTAGCGGGGTGGGTAGAGACCCAGTACTTC CASSVGLAGWVETQYF
TRBJ2-7 TRBV7-9 . TRBD1 TGTGCCAGCAGCTCCACAGGGGGTATCTACGAGCAGTACTTC CASSSTGGIYEQYF
TRBJ1-1 TRBV6-6 . . TGTGCCAGCAGTGCCACAGGGCTCTCTGGTGAAGCTTTCTTT CASSATGLSGEAFF
TRBJ1-2 TRBV11-2 . . TGTGCCAGCAGCTTAGATAGGCGAGGCCGCTATGGCTACACCTTC CASSLDRRGRYGYTF
TRBJ1-5 TRBV7-2 . TRBD1 TGTGCCAGCAGCTTATTGACAGGGGAAAATCAGCCCCAGCATTTT CASSLLTGENQPQHF
TRBJ1-1 TRBV30 few TRBD1 TGTGCCTGGAGTCGACAAACCGGGACAGGGGCGATGAACACTGAAGCTTTCTTT CAWSRQTGTGAMNTEAFF
TRBJ2-1 TRBV9 once TRBD2 TGTGCCAGCAGCGTCCGACTAGCGGGGGGAGACAATGAGCAGTTCTTC CASSVRLAGGDNEQFF
TRBJ1-5 TRBV10-2 . TRBD1 TGCGCCAGCAGTGAGACAGGGGGTGGTCAGCCCCAGCATTTT CASSETGGGQPQHF